The source of this T cell receptor (beta chain) is a study of cytomegalovirus exposure and HLA in healthy donors. The wider study: Previous work identified roughly 110 million unique TCR beta sequences from about 179 million T cells. Study-wide results and caveats: According to an earlier analysis, most TCR beta V segments yielded productive rearrangements about 90% or about 30% of the time. Later work found that TCR association rates differed between HLA loci; DRB1 had the most and HLA-C the fewest. The CMV antigen specificity of a few CMV-associated chains was confirmed through in vitro analysis.

This clone was observed a few times. What it binds is not known. The PCR ran on 60 Vbeta and 13 Jbeta primers. Here immunoSEQ multiplex PCR was the method, and the copy in TCRdb shows in-frame clones only, minus some. The sample lists about 98,000 clones; around 70% were seen once. Trimming took off 6 bases at V and 13 bases at J, with 12 bases between the two ends. The length of the CDR3 is 9 residues. Per germline, CDR1 GTSNPN and CDR2 SVGIG (reference sequence). This rearrangement joins TRBV30 to TRBJ1-2; D is possibly TRBD1 (6 bases). The specimen was PBMCs. The receptor was derived from a female donor in good health and CMV-seronegative. The CDR3 DNA is TGTGCCTGTGGGGGACAACCCACCTTC. This translates into CACGGQPTF.